This TCR beta chain was documented in a study of shared clonotypes between healthy human individuals. CD8 memory merged CD45RO+ with CCR7-negative CD45RA+ TemRA cells. A remark on this clone: What it recognizes is unknown.

Study-wide results and limits: A handful of donors showed sharing of approximately 5% of naive CD4 clonotypes.

Sequencing was performed with immunoSEQ multiplex PCR; in TCRdb, only in-frame clones are kept and a portion is missing. The sample lists roughly 660,000 clones; about nine tenths were seen once. The CDR3 loop spans 15 amino acids. Trimming took 5 bases from V and 1 from J, leaving 12 bases between them. Germline CDR1 and CDR2: LGHNA and YSLEER. Source material: memory CD8+ T cells from PBMCs. Subset denoted: CD45RO+ cells pooled with CCR7-negative TemRA cells. This chain connects TRBV4-3 to TRBJ1-3, with D tentatively TRBD1 (6 bases). The sequence was collected from a man aged 18-30 years in good health. Some clones in this sample may be carry-over from other donors' samples. CDR3 protein: CASSVGGRSGNTIYF. The CDR3 DNA reads TGCGCCAGCAGCGTAGGGGGGAGGTCTGGAAACACCATATATTTT.